Listed below are T cell receptor beta chains from one sample, sequenced in a study of T cells in localized non-small cell lung cancer. Assay: immunoSEQ multiplex PCR; the TCRdb copy retains only in-frame clones and omits some. The sample holds approximately 100,000 clones, just over 90% seen once. Sequences were derived from PBMCs, sampled before any cancer treatment. The receptor source for this set is a woman aged 35 to 69 with stage II squamous cell lung carcinoma. Both conserved end residues are part of each CDR3. D genes are given only for firm matches. Clone size is given for some rows only: seen once, a few or many times, or a class if the clone is expanded.

d_call: .; v_call: TRBV25-1; j_call: TRBJ1-2; clone_size: .; cdr3_length: 16; cdr3_nt: TGTGCCAGCAGTGAATCCGTCTGGGGTTCTAGGTATGGCTACACCTTC; cdr3_aa: CASSESVWGSRYGYTF
d_call: TRBD2; v_call: TRBV2; j_call: TRBJ2-2; clone_size: .; cdr3_length: 18; cdr3_nt: TGTGCCAGCAGTGAAGGAGGGCGACTAGCGGGGGTGGTCGGGGAGCTGTTTTTT; cdr3_aa: CASSEGGRLAGVVGELFF
d_call: .; v_call: TRBV10-3; j_call: TRBJ2-1; clone_size: .; cdr3_length: 15; cdr3_nt: TGTGCCATCAGTGATGGACTAAGTCCCTACAATGAGCAGTTCTTC; cdr3_aa: CAISDGLSPYNEQFF
d_call: .; v_call: TRBV6-6; j_call: TRBJ2-7; clone_size: .; cdr3_length: 12; cdr3_nt: TGTGCCACCAGGGGGGGGTCCTACGAGCAGTACTTC; cdr3_aa: CATRGGSYEQYF
d_call: .; v_call: TRBV7-2; j_call: TRBJ1-2; clone_size: .; cdr3_length: 12; cdr3_nt: TGTGCTTTATCGGGCAGGCACTATGGCTACACCTTC; cdr3_aa: CALSGRHYGYTF
d_call: TRBD1; v_call: TRBV6-1; j_call: TRBJ1-1; clone_size: .; cdr3_length: 15; cdr3_nt: TGTGCCAGTGGAAAACAGGGGGCGAGGAACACTGAAGCTTTCTTT; cdr3_aa: CASGKQGARNTEAFF
d_call: .; v_call: TRBV28; j_call: TRBJ2-7; clone_size: once; cdr3_length: 12; cdr3_nt: TGTGCCAGCAGTATACAGGAATACGAGCAGTACTTC; cdr3_aa: CASSIQEYEQYF
d_call: .; v_call: TRBV27; j_call: TRBJ1-6; clone_size: .; cdr3_length: 14; cdr3_nt: TGTGCCAGCAGGCGACGGTCATATAATTCACCCCTCCACTTT; cdr3_aa: CASRRRSYNSPLHF
d_call: .; v_call: TRBV6-6; j_call: TRBJ1-5; clone_size: .; cdr3_length: 15; cdr3_nt: TGTGCCAGCAGGTCGTTGGCTAATAGCAATCAGCCCCAGCATTTT; cdr3_aa: CASRSLANSNQPQHF
d_call: TRBD2; v_call: TRBV19; j_call: TRBJ2-1; clone_size: few; cdr3_length: 22; cdr3_nt: TGTGCCAGTAGCCCAGGATGGGGACTAGCGGGAGCGGGTGGTGGGTCCTACAATGAGCAGTTCTTC; cdr3_aa: CASSPGWGLAGAGGGSYNEQFF
d_call: .; v_call: TRBV15; j_call: TRBJ2-7; clone_size: .; cdr3_length: 15; cdr3_nt: TGTGCCACCAGCAGAGAACGAGGGAAACACTACGAGCAGTACTTC; cdr3_aa: CATSRERGKHYEQYF
d_call: .; v_call: TRBV27; j_call: TRBJ2-2; clone_size: .; cdr3_length: 15; cdr3_nt: TGTGCCAGCAGGGCCGGGACTCTGAACACCGGGGAGCTGTTTTTT; cdr3_aa: CASRAGTLNTGELFF
d_call: .; v_call: TRBV11-1; j_call: TRBJ2-5; clone_size: .; cdr3_length: 16; cdr3_nt: TGTGCCAGCAGCTTAGCTCTCTTCGGGCGCCGAGAGACCCAGTACTTC; cdr3_aa: CASSLALFGRRETQYF
d_call: .; v_call: TRBV28; j_call: TRBJ2-1; clone_size: once; cdr3_length: 15; cdr3_nt: TGTGCCAGCAGTTTATTGGGACTCCCTCTAGTTGAGCAGTTCTTC; cdr3_aa: CASSLLGLPLVEQFF
d_call: .; v_call: TRBV29-1; j_call: TRBJ1-2; clone_size: .; cdr3_length: 14; cdr3_nt: TGCAGCGTTGAAGGGGACTACCCGTCGGCTGGCTACACCTTC; cdr3_aa: CSVEGDYPSAGYTF
d_call: .; v_call: TRBV6-5; j_call: TRBJ1-3; clone_size: .; cdr3_length: 13; cdr3_nt: TGTGCCAGCAGGGGCAGCTCTGGAAACACCATATATTTT; cdr3_aa: CASRGSSGNTIYF
d_call: .; v_call: TRBV5-8; j_call: TRBJ1-5; clone_size: .; cdr3_length: 13; cdr3_nt: TGTGCCAGCAGCTTGGCCCGGGCTCAGCCCCAGCATTTT; cdr3_aa: CASSLARAQPQHF
d_call: .; v_call: TRBV10-2; j_call: TRBJ1-4; clone_size: .; cdr3_length: 17; cdr3_nt: TGCGCCAGCAGGGAAGGAGCGGGGCCTCAACGATATGAAAAACTGTTTTTT; cdr3_aa: CASREGAGPQRYEKLFF
d_call: .; v_call: TRBV27; j_call: TRBJ1-5; clone_size: .; cdr3_length: 14; cdr3_nt: TGTGCCAGCAGTTCTCGGCGTGGCAATCAGCCCCAGCATTTT; cdr3_aa: CASSSRRGNQPQHF
d_call: TRBD1; v_call: TRBV2; j_call: TRBJ1-5; clone_size: .; cdr3_length: 14; cdr3_nt: TGTGCCAGCAACACAGGGGCGGGAAATCAGCCCCAGCATTTT; cdr3_aa: CASNTGAGNQPQHF
d_call: .; v_call: TRBV5-1; j_call: TRBJ1-1; clone_size: many; cdr3_length: 13; cdr3_nt: TGCGCCAGCGGCCCTGAGGGGAACACTGAAGCTTTCTTT; cdr3_aa: CASGPEGNTEAFF
d_call: .; v_call: TRBV4-1; j_call: TRBJ2-7; clone_size: medium-sized; cdr3_length: 16; cdr3_nt: TGCGCCAGCAGCCAAGAGTCTCGGGTCCCCCAATACGAGCAGTACTTC; cdr3_aa: CASSQESRVPQYEQYF
d_call: .; v_call: TRBV28; j_call: TRBJ1-4; clone_size: .; cdr3_length: 13; cdr3_nt: TGTGCCAGCAGTCCGGGGGGGATGGAAAAACTGTTTTTT; cdr3_aa: CASSPGGMEKLFF
d_call: .; v_call: TRBV7-6; j_call: TRBJ1-4; clone_size: once; cdr3_length: 15; cdr3_nt: TGTGCCAGCAGCGTCACCGGGACACCCAATGAAAAACTGTTTTTT; cdr3_aa: CASSVTGTPNEKLFF
d_call: .; v_call: TRBV11-3; j_call: TRBJ2-2; clone_size: once; cdr3_length: 13; cdr3_nt: TGTGCCAGCAGCTCAGGGGGGAGCGGGGAGCTGTTTTTT; cdr3_aa: CASSSGGSGELFF
d_call: .; v_call: TRBV5-4; j_call: TRBJ2-7; clone_size: .; cdr3_length: 16; cdr3_nt: TGTGCCAGCAGCCCGGGGGTCAGCCGCAGCTCCTACGAGCAGTACTTC; cdr3_aa: CASSPGVSRSSYEQYF
d_call: .; v_call: TRBV5-1; j_call: TRBJ2-3; clone_size: .; cdr3_length: 13; cdr3_nt: TGCGCCAGCAGCTTACTAGAAACAGATACGCAGTATTTT; cdr3_aa: CASSLLETDTQYF
d_call: .; v_call: TRBV5-1; j_call: TRBJ2-1; clone_size: .; cdr3_length: 15; cdr3_nt: TGCGCCAGCAGCTTGGGGCAGAGCTCCTACAATGAGCAGTTCTTC; cdr3_aa: CASSLGQSSYNEQFF
d_call: TRBD2; v_call: TRBV5-6; j_call: TRBJ2-7; clone_size: .; cdr3_length: 16; cdr3_nt: TGTGCCAGCAGCAGGGCTAGCGGGACGATGTTATACGAGCAGTACTTC; cdr3_aa: CASSRASGTMLYEQYF
d_call: .; v_call: TRBV19; j_call: TRBJ1-4; clone_size: .; cdr3_length: 14; cdr3_nt: TGTGCCACTGGGGGGACCTCCGGTAGTGAAAAACTGTTTTTT; cdr3_aa: CATGGTSGSEKLFF
d_call: .; v_call: TRBV5-1; j_call: TRBJ2-1; clone_size: .; cdr3_length: 12; cdr3_nt: TGCGCCAGCAGCTTGGAAGGAGCCGAGCAGTTCTTC; cdr3_aa: CASSLEGAEQFF
d_call: .; v_call: TRBV7-2; j_call: TRBJ2-2; clone_size: .; cdr3_length: 15; cdr3_nt: TGTGCCAGCAGCTTAGAACGCTTGGGGAACGGGGAGCTGTTTTTT; cdr3_aa: CASSLERLGNGELFF
d_call: TRBD1; v_call: TRBV2; j_call: TRBJ2-4; clone_size: once; cdr3_length: 14; cdr3_nt: TGTGCCAGCAGGGCTGGACAGGGGCAAAACATTCAGTACTTC; cdr3_aa: CASRAGQGQNIQYF
d_call: TRBD2; v_call: TRBV28; j_call: TRBJ2-3; clone_size: .; cdr3_length: 14; cdr3_nt: TGTGCCAGCAGCGGAGCGGGGGCTTTAGATACGCAGTATTTT; cdr3_aa: CASSGAGALDTQYF
d_call: .; v_call: TRBV11-2; j_call: TRBJ2-5; clone_size: .; cdr3_length: 12; cdr3_nt: TGTGCCAGCAGCTTAGATTCCGAGACCCAGTACTTC; cdr3_aa: CASSLDSETQYF
d_call: .; v_call: TRBV5-5; j_call: TRBJ1-2; clone_size: .; cdr3_length: 13; cdr3_nt: TGTGCCAGCAGCCGACGAGCAACGTATGGCTACACCTTC; cdr3_aa: CASSRRATYGYTF
d_call: .; v_call: TRBV19; j_call: TRBJ1-3; clone_size: .; cdr3_length: 16; cdr3_nt: TGTGCCAGTAGTTCCGGCCCGGGGAGCTCTGGAAACACCATATATTTT; cdr3_aa: CASSSGPGSSGNTIYF
d_call: .; v_call: TRBV7-9; j_call: TRBJ2-1; clone_size: .; cdr3_length: 15; cdr3_nt: TGTGCCAGCAGCTTAGTGCCGACCACAAACAATGAGCAGTTCTTC; cdr3_aa: CASSLVPTTNNEQFF
d_call: TRBD2; v_call: TRBV6-1; j_call: TRBJ2-3; clone_size: .; cdr3_length: 14; cdr3_nt: TGTGCCAGCAGTCTGCGACTAGCGACAGATACGCAGTATTTT; cdr3_aa: CASSLRLATDTQYF
d_call: .; v_call: TRBV5-1; j_call: TRBJ2-1; clone_size: .; cdr3_length: 14; cdr3_nt: TGCGCCAGCAGCTTGGCCGGGACCACCAATGAGCAGTTCTTC; cdr3_aa: CASSLAGTTNEQFF
d_call: .; v_call: TRBV5-6; j_call: TRBJ2-2; clone_size: .; cdr3_length: 16; cdr3_nt: TGTGCCAGCACCCCAACCGGGACGGTGAACACCGGGGAGCTGTTTTTT; cdr3_aa: CASTPTGTVNTGELFF
d_call: .; v_call: TRBV11-2; j_call: TRBJ2-6; clone_size: .; cdr3_length: 14; cdr3_nt: TGTGCCAGCACCCTTGTCTCTGGGGCCAACGTCCTGACTTTC; cdr3_aa: CASTLVSGANVLTF
d_call: .; v_call: TRBV7-8; j_call: TRBJ1-1; clone_size: .; cdr3_length: 14; cdr3_nt: TGTGCCAGCAGCTTAGCAGGGATGAACACTGAAGCTTTCTTT; cdr3_aa: CASSLAGMNTEAFF
d_call: .; v_call: TRBV28; j_call: TRBJ2-6; clone_size: .; cdr3_length: 19; cdr3_nt: TGTGCCAGCAGTTTTAAGTTAGGAGTCGGGAGTGGGGGGGCCAACGTCCTGACTTTC; cdr3_aa: CASSFKLGVGSGGANVLTF
d_call: .; v_call: TRBV6-6; j_call: TRBJ2-2; clone_size: .; cdr3_length: 15; cdr3_nt: TGTGCCAGCAGTTACCGACTAGTTGACACCGGGGAGCTGTTTTTT; cdr3_aa: CASSYRLVDTGELFF
d_call: TRBD2; v_call: TRBV7-8; j_call: TRBJ2-2; clone_size: .; cdr3_length: 14; cdr3_nt: TGTGCCAGCAACCCGGCGGGGGGCACCGGGGAGCTGTTTTTT; cdr3_aa: CASNPAGGTGELFF
d_call: .; v_call: TRBV28; j_call: TRBJ1-1; clone_size: .; cdr3_length: 15; cdr3_nt: TGTGCCAGCAGTCTAATCCAGACAGGAAACACTGAAGCTTTCTTT; cdr3_aa: CASSLIQTGNTEAFF
d_call: .; v_call: TRBV27; j_call: TRBJ2-6; clone_size: few; cdr3_length: 14; cdr3_nt: TGTGCCAGCAGTCTCTCCAGTGGGGCCAACGTCCTGACTTTC; cdr3_aa: CASSLSSGANVLTF
d_call: .; v_call: TRBV6-6; j_call: TRBJ1-1; clone_size: .; cdr3_length: 12; cdr3_nt: TGTGCCAGCAGTTACTCGAGAGGTGAAGCTTTCTTT; cdr3_aa: CASSYSRGEAFF
d_call: .; v_call: TRBV28; j_call: TRBJ1-5; clone_size: .; cdr3_length: 15; cdr3_nt: TGTGCCAGCAGTATCAACACCCTACTGGGTCAGCCCCAGCATTTT; cdr3_aa: CASSINTLLGQPQHF
d_call: .; v_call: TRBV21-1; j_call: TRBJ1-1; clone_size: .; cdr3_length: 15; cdr3_nt: TGTGCCAGCAGCCCAGGGACAGGGGGGGACACTGAAGCTTTCTTT; cdr3_aa: CASSPGTGGDTEAFF
d_call: .; v_call: TRBV7-2; j_call: TRBJ2-1; clone_size: .; cdr3_length: 14; cdr3_nt: TGTGCCAGCAGCTTCCTAGCGTTGGAGGATGAGCAGTTCTTC; cdr3_aa: CASSFLALEDEQFF
d_call: TRBD2; v_call: TRBV2; j_call: TRBJ2-3; clone_size: once; cdr3_length: 15; cdr3_nt: TGTGCCAGCCCAAGAACGGGACTAGCAATAGATACGCAGTATTTT; cdr3_aa: CASPRTGLAIDTQYF
d_call: TRBD1; v_call: TRBV4-1; j_call: TRBJ1-4; clone_size: few; cdr3_length: 17; cdr3_nt: TGCGCCAGCAGCCAAGACAGGGGGCGCGCGGCTAATGAAAAACTGTTTTTT; cdr3_aa: CASSQDRGRAANEKLFF